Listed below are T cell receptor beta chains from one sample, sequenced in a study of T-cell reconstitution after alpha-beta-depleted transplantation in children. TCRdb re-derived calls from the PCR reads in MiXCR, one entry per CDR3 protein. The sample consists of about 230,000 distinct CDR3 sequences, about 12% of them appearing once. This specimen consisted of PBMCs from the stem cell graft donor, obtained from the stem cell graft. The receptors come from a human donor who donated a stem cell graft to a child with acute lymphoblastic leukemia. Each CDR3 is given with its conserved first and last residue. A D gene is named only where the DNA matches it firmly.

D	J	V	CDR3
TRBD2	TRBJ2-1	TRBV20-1	CSARDREGSSYNEQFF
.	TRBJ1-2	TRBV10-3	CAISESMTVYYGYTF
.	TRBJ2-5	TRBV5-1	CASSSAWGFQETQYF
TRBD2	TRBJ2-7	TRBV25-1	CASRGGLAAYEQYF
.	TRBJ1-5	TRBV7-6	CASSLSIGRNQPQHF
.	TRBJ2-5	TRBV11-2	CASSLGADGAGETQYF
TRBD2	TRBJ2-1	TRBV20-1	CSAPFLAGGYEQFF
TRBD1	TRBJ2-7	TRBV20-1	CSAPDRRSYEQYF
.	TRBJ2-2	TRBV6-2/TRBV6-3	CASSFPQDQNTGELFF
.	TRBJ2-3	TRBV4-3	CASSQEQGRTQYF
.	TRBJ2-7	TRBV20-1	CSARDLLATSYEQYF
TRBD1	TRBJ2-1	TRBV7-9	CASSLSGDRGFF
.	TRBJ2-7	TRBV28	CASSPVTGAYYSEQYF
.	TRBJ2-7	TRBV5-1	CASSLEQGGKQYF
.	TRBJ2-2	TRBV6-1	CASSKGEGPGELFF
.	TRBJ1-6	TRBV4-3	CASSPTPNSPLHF
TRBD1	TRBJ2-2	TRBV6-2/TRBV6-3	CASSYSSGGVTGELFF
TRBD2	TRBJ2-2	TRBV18	CASSPTSAGELFF
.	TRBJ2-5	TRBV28	CASSGDWTLQETQYF
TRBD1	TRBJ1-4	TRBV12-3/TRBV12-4	CASSLGVVGGKNEKLFF
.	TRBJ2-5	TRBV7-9	CASSGDFLQETQYF
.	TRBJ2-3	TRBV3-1	CASSQGDGRTDTQYF
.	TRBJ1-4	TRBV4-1	CASSQDKTGLRGTNEKLFF
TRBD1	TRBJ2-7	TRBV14	CASSQWGTGAYEQYF
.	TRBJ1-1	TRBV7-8	CASSSGRETEAFF
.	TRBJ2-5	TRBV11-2	CASSPSPNSRYF
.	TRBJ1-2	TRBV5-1	CASSLGRIINYGYTF
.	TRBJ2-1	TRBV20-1	CSASGGVTDEQFF
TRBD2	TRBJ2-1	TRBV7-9	CASSTTSGRVNNEQFF
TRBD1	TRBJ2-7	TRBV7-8	CASSLVGTASTNSYEQYF
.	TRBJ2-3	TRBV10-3	CAISEKGRGATDTQYF
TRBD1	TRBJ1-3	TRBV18	CASSPGQVSSGNTIYF
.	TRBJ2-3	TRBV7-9	CASRLPGPPTDTQYF
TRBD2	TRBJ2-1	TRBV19	CASSIGLAAYNEQFF
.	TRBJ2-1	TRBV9	CASSVEGRRSYNAQFF
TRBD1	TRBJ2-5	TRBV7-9	CASSLGSGQEYQETQYF
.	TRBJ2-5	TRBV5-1	CASAFWDRQETQYF
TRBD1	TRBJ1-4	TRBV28	CASSEWTGSNEKLFF
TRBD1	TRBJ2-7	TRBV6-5	CASSYSTGLTTYEQYF
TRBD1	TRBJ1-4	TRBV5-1	CASSTGTGGGEKLFF
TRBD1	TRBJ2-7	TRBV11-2	CASSLARGRSQQYF
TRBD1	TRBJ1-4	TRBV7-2	CASSLMTGGFEKLFF
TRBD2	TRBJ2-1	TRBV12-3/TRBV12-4	CASSPSGNSYNEQFF
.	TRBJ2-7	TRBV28	CAIRSGPPPRQYF
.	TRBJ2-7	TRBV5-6	CASSFQDYEQYF
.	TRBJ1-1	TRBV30	CAWRQTAEAFF
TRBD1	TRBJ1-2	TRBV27	CASSGGQDFYWYGYTF
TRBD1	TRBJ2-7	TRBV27	CASSIQGQGADEQYF
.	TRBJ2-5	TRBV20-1	CSGESGWEETQYF
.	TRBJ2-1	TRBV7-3	CASSLPGLGYNEQFF
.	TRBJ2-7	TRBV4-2	CASSQRAEGNEQYF
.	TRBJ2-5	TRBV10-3	CAISEFESGETQYF
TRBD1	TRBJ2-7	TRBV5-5	CASSSDRLNYEQYF